These 17 T cell receptor beta chains originate from one sample sequenced in a study of blood T cell repertoires in COVID-19. Repertoires were generated with immunoSEQ multiplex PCR, while TCRdb's copy carries only in-frame clones and drops some. There are approximately 280,000 clones in the sample; around 85% occur only once, and approximately 9.9% lies in the top ten. The sequencing input was peripheral blood. Source of these receptors: a woman aged 70-85 years with acute or convalescent COVID-19.

V and J are TRBV2 and TRBJ1-3; D unclear. Germline CDR1 reads SNHLY; CDR2 reads FYNNEI. Trimming left V 6 bases short and J 4 bases short, with 16 bases between. The CDR3 runs to 15 residues. In nucleotides, the CDR3 is TGTGCCAGCAGAGTGTTTACGGGAGCAGGAAACACCATATATTTT. It yields the protein CASRVFTGAGNTIYF.

The chain has TRBV6-5 and TRBJ2-7, with 9 bases that match TRBD1. The CDR3 has 15 amino acids. With V trimmed by 3 bases and J by 3 bases, 6 bases remained unmatched. CDR1 is MNHEY, CDR2 SVGAGI, per germline. The CDR3 DNA is TGTGCCAGCAGTTATACAGGGACAGGGTTCTACGAGCAGTACTTC. This sequence encodes CASSYTGTGFYEQYF.

V and J are TRBV7-9 and TRBJ2-2; D possibly corresponds to TRBD2 (5 bases). V was cut by 3 bases and J by 6 bases, with 11 bases left in between. The CDR3 runs 14 residues. The V gene's germline CDR1 is SEHNR and CDR2 FQNEAQ (reference sequence). CDR3 residues: CASSFQAGAGELFF. The CDR3 region has the DNA TGTGCCAGCAGCTTTCAGGCGGGCGCCGGGGAGCTGTTTTTT.

The sample holds one count of this clone. The V call is TRBV24-1, the J call TRBJ1-5; D unresolved. Per germline, CDR1 KGHDR and CDR2 SFDVKD. The CDR3 is 12 residues long. With 2 bases removed from V and 5 bases from J, the gap between germline ends came to 3 bases. The CDR3, as DNA: TGTGCCACCAGTGATTCGGATCAGCCCCAGCATTTT. This gives the protein CATSDSDQPQHF.

The chain couples TRBV3-1 (or the pseudogene TRBV3-2) to TRBJ2-7; D may be TRBD1 (5 bases). V was cut by 4 bases and J by 5 bases, with 12 bases left in between. The CDR3 spans 13 residues. Germline CDR1 LGHDT, CDR2 YNNKEL (reference sequence). CDR3 sequence (DNA): TGTGCCAGCAGCCGAAGGGGCGAGCACGAGCAGTACTTC. The encoded protein is CASSRRGEHEQYF.

V gene TRBV9 combines with J gene TRBJ2-3, with TRBD1 matching over 7 bases. The germline V gene has CDR1 SGDLS and CDR2 YYNGEE. The J segment lost 3 bases and the V segment lost 3 bases, leaving 10 bases of the junction unmatched. There are 16 residues in the CDR3. The CDR3 DNA sequence: TGTGCCAGCAGCGGGAGAGGGGGCGCCCTGACAGATACGCAGTATTTT. Residues: CASSGRGGALTDTQYF.

This clone came up a few times. This chain joins TRBV2 and TRBJ1-3, with a tentative D call TRBD1 (6 bases). The CDR3 is 16 amino acids. Trimming pared 0 bases from V and 0 bases from J, leaving 9 bases between. Germline V gene data show CDR1 as SNHLY and CDR2 as FYNNEI. Here the CDR3 DNA reads TGTGCCAGCAGTGAAGCCGGACAGAGCTCTGGAAACACCATATATTTT. This encodes CASSEAGQSSGNTIYF.

The chain carries TRBV9 and TRBJ2-7; D is possibly TRBD1 (6 bases). This CDR3 spans 14 amino acids. V dropped 0 bases and J dropped 6 bases, with 13 bases sitting between them. Germline loops: CDR1 SGDLS, CDR2 YYNGEE. This chain's CDR3 is CASSVGRRGSEQYF. The CDR3 region has the DNA TGTGCCAGCAGCGTAGGACGCAGGGGTTCCGAGCAGTACTTC.

This clone was seen a single time. This rearrangement joins TRBV5-1 to TRBJ1-1, with 7 nucleotides matching TRBD1. The CDR3 has 15 amino acids. J gave up 2 bases and V 7 bases, and 11 bases lay outside the gene matches. The V gene's germline CDR1 is SGHRS and CDR2 YFSETQ. CDR3 nucleotides: TGCGCCAGCCGCAATGGGGGACAGCTTAACACTGAAGCTTTCTTT. This codes for CASRNGGQLNTEAFF.

V and J are TRBV7-9 and TRBJ2-1; weak D call: TRBD1 (6 bases). The CDR3 runs to 15 residues. The V gene's germline CDR1 is SEHNR and CDR2 FQNEAQ (reference sequence). Trimming left V 5 bases short and J 4 bases short, with 15 bases between. The CDR3 loop is CASSQAGVGYNEQFF. CDR3 sequence (DNA): TGTGCCAGCAGCCAGGCAGGGGTGGGTTACAATGAGCAGTTCTTC. The whole variable domain, filled in from reference TRBV7-9 and TRBJ2-1, reads DTGVSQNPRHKITKRGQNVTFRCDPISEHNRLYWYRQTLGQGPEFLTYFQNEAQLEKSRLLSDRFSAERPKGSFSTLEIQRTEQGDSAMYLCASSQAGVGYNEQFFGPGTRLTVL.

V gene TRBV4-1 combines with J gene TRBJ1-2; no clear D. Germline CDR1 MGHRA, CDR2 YSYEKL. CDR3 size: 13 residues. V was shortened by 0 bases and J by 10 bases, with 12 bases between the two germline ends. The CDR3 DNA reads as TGCGCCAGCAGCCAAGAAGCCCGTTTGTTCTACACCTTC. Amino acid sequence: CASSQEARLFYTF.

This clone has a handful of counts. The V call is TRBV6-6, the J call TRBJ1-2, with 10 bases lining up with TRBD1. J was trimmed by 4 bases and V by 6 bases; bases with no gene match: 11. The germline V gene has CDR1 MNHNY and CDR2 SVGAGI (reference sequence). This CDR3 spans 16 amino acids. CDR3 DNA: TGTGCCAGCAGCAAGACTTGGGACAGGGGCAGCTATGGCTACACCTTC. This codes for CASSKTWDRGSYGYTF.

In this sample, this clone turned up a few times. The chain combines TRBV6-4 with TRBJ1-2, with 7 bases matching TRBD1. Germline values: CDR1 MRHNA, CDR2 SNTAGT. There are 16 residues in the CDR3. The trim removed 0 bases at V and 8 bases at J, leaving 12 bases unmatched. The CDR3 nucleotides read TGTGCCAGCAGTGACTCTAGGACAAGGGGGCTCCGGGGCTACACCTTC. Its translation: CASSDSRTRGLRGYTF.

This chain joins TRBV5-5 and TRBJ1-6, with D unresolved. Germline CDR1 SGHKS, CDR2 YYEKEE (reference sequence). V gave up 0 bases and J gave up 6 bases, with 7 bases separating them. The CDR3 length is 14 residues. The CDR3 region has the DNA TGTGCCAGCAGCTTGGACAGAGTTAATTCACCCCTCCACTTT. Protein: CASSLDRVNSPLHF.

The chain joins TRBV15 to TRBJ2-4; D ambiguous. Germline V gene data show CDR1 as LNHNV and CDR2 as YYDKDF (reference sequence). The germline V and J ends were trimmed by 0 bases and 8 bases, with 5 bases remaining between them. The CDR3 contains 12 residues. This CDR3 reads CATSRDRDIQYF. The CDR3 DNA reads TGTGCCACCAGCAGAGATCGGGACATTCAGTACTTC. The full variable domain, with the rest looked up from reference TRBV15 and TRBJ2-4, is DAMVIQNPRYQVTQFGKPVTLSCSQTLNHNVMYWYQQKSSQAPKLLFHYYDKDFNNEADTPDNFQSRRPNTSFCFLDIRSPGLGDTAMYLCATSRDRDIQYFGAGTRLSVL.

The chain is built from TRBV14 and TRBJ2-1; 11 bases match TRBD2. The CDR3 length is 15 residues. J lost 6 bases, V lost 4 bases, and 5 bases had no gene match. The V gene's germline CDR1 is SGHDN and CDR2 FVKESK. The CDR3 spells CASSLLAGVLNEQFF. The CDR3 coding sequence is TGTGCCAGCAGCCTACTAGCGGGGGTCCTCAATGAGCAGTTCTTC.

V usage is TRBV29-1 and J usage is TRBJ1-2; D unresolved. Looked up from germline, CDR1 is SQVTM and CDR2 is ANQGSEA. The CDR3 extends over 12 amino acids. V was pared by 5 bases and J by 7 bases, with 14 bases between. The CDR3, as DNA: TGCAGCGTTCCGGGTCCCGAGGGTGGCTACACCTTC. Its translation: CSVPGPEGGYTF.